This T cell receptor (beta chain) was documented in a study of blood T cell repertoires in COVID-19. This study enrolled people aged about 18 to 100 from around 26 US geographic areas. Recovery meant two consecutive negative NP/OP PCR tests, professional clearance, or resolved symptoms. Germline values: CDR1 SEHNR, CDR2 FQNEAQ (reference sequence). V lost 2 bases and J lost 0, with 17 bases in between. This CDR3 comprises 17 residues. This table comes from immunoSEQ multiplex PCR, and its TCRdb copy is limited to in-frame clones, with some not included. Seen here are a few hundred thousand clones, 70% to 90% observed once, and the top ten hold 6% to 7%. This clone has a count of ten or more.

This clonotype was obtained from a woman aged 40 to 50 who had recovered from COVID-19. The sample taken for sequencing was PBMCs or T cells enriched from blood (not recorded which). The chain recombines TRBV7-9 with TRBJ2-7; TRBD1 might be the D (5 bases). The CDR3 is CASSLFPGAKSSYEQYF. The DNA for the CDR3 is TGTGCCAGCAGCTTATTTCCTGGGGCCAAAAGCTCCTACGAGCAGTACTTC.